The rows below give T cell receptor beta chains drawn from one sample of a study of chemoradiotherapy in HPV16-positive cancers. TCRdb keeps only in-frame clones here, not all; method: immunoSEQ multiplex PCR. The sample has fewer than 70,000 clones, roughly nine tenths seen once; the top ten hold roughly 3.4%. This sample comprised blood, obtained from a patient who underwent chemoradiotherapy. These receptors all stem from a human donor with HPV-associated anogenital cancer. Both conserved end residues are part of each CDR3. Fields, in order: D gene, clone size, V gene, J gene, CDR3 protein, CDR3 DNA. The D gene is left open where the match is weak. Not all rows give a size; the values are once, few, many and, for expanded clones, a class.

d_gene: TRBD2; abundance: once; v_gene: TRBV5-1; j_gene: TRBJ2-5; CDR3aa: CASTPALAGGETQYF; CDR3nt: TGCGCCAGCACCCCCGCGCTAGCGGGCGGGGAGACCCAGTACTTC
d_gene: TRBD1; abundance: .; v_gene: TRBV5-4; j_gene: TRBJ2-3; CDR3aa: CATGAGTGAADTQYF; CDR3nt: TGTGCCACCGGAGCTGGGACAGGGGCCGCAGATACGCAGTATTTT
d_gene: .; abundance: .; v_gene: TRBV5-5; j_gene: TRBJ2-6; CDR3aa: CASSSTGISGANVLTF; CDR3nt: TGTGCCAGCAGCTCTACAGGGATCTCTGGGGCCAACGTCCTGACTTTC
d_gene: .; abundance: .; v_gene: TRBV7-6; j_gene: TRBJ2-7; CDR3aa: CASSSPGSQGGQYF; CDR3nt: TGTGCCAGCAGCTCCCCCGGGAGCCAAGGTGGGCAGTACTTC
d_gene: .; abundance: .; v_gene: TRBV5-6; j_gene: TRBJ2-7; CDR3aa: CASSLVAASEQYF; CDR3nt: TGTGCCAGCAGCTTGGTTGCGGCTAGCGAGCAGTACTTC
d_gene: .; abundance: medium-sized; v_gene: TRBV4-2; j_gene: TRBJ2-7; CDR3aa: CASSQVGTGTMRYF; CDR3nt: .
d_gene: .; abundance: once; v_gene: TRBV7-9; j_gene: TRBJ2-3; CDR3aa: CASSLGLAYTDTQYF; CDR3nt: TGTGCCAGCAGCTTAGGCCTAGCCTACACAGATACGCAGTATTTT
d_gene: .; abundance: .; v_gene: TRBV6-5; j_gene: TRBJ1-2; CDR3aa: CAMGRGRDQNGYTF; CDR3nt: TGTGCCATGGGTCGAGGGCGGGACCAGAATGGCTACACCTTC
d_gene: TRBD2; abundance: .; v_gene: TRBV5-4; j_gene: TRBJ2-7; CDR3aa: CASSLGAGVSYEQYF; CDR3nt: TGTGCCAGCAGCTTGGGGGCGGGAGTCTCCTACGAGCAGTACTTC
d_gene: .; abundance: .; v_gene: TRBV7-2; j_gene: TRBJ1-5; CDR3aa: CASSLEGLSNQPQHF; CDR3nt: TGTGCCAGCAGCTTAGAGGGGCTTAGCAATCAGCCCCAGCATTTT
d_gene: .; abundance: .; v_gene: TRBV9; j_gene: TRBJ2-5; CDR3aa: CASSVSHQGRGEETQYF; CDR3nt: TGTGCCAGCAGCGTGTCCCACCAGGGAAGGGGCGAAGAGACCCAGTACTTC
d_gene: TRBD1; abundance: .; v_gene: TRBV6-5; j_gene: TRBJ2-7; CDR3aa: CASSYRRTGDEQYF; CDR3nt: TGTGCCAGCAGTTACCGTAGGACAGGGGACGAGCAGTACTTC
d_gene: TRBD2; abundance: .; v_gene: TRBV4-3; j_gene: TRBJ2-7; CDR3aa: CASSQGPPGTSTLYEQYF; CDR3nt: TGCGCCAGCAGCCAAGGACCCCCCGGGACTAGCACCCTCTACGAGCAGTACTTC
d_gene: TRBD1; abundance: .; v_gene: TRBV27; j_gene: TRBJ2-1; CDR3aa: CASSSQGSKKGQFF; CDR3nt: TGTGCCAGCAGCTCACAGGGGTCAAAAAAGGGGCAGTTCTTC
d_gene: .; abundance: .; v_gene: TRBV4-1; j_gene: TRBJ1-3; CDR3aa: CASSLEPVDTIYF; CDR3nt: TGCGCCAGCAGTCTTGAACCGGTGGACACCATATATTTT
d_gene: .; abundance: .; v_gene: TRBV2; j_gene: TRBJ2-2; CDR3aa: CASSRDGNTGELFF; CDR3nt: TGTGCCAGCAGCAGGGACGGGAACACCGGGGAGCTGTTTTTT
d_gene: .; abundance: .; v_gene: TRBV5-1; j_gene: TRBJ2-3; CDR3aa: CASSLAGDTQYF; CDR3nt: TGCGCCAGCAGCCTTGCGGGGGATACGCAGTATTTT
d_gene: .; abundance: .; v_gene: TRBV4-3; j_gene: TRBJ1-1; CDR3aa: CASSQDHRLGKAFF; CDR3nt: TGCGCCAGCAGCCAAGATCACAGGCTGGGGAAAGCTTTCTTT
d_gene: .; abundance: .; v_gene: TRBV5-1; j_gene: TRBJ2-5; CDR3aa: CATSTGPQETQYF; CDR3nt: TGCGCCACTTCGACAGGTCCCCAAGAGACCCAGTACTTC
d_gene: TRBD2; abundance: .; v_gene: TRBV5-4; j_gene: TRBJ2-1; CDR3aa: CASSPRTSGGVHNEQFF; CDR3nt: TGTGCCAGCAGCCCACGGACTAGCGGGGGGGTCCACAATGAGCAGTTCTTC
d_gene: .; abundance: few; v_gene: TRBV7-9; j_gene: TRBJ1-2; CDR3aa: CASRPPTGGLSYGYTF; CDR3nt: TGTGCCAGCAGACCTCCGACGGGCGGTCTTAGTTATGGCTACACCTTC
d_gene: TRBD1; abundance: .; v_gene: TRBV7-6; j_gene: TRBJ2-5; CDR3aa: CASSSGQGAQETQYF; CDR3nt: TGTGCCAGCAGCTCCGGACAGGGGGCTCAAGAGACCCAGTACTTC
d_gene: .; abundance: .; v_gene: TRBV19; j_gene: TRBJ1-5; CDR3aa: CASRTRDGSNQPQHF; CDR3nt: TGTGCCAGTAGGACCAGGGACGGGAGCAATCAGCCCCAGCATTTT
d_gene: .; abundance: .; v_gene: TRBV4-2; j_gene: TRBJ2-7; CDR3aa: CASSQDIAGYRYEQYF; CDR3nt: TGTGCCAGCAGCCAAGATATAGCAGGGTATCGCTACGAGCAGTACTTC
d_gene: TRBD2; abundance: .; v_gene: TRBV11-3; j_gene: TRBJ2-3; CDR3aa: CASSPGTSGEKDTQYF; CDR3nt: TGTGCCAGCAGCCCGGGGACTAGCGGTGAGAAAGATACGCAGTATTTT
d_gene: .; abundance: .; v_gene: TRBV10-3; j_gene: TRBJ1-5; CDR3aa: CAIRMEPNQPQHF; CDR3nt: TGTGCCATTCGGATGGAGCCCAATCAGCCCCAGCATTTT
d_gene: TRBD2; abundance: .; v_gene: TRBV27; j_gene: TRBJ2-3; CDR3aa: CASSPGAGRSTDTQYF; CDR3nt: TGTGCCAGCAGTCCGGGAGCGGGGAGAAGCACAGATACGCAGTATTTT
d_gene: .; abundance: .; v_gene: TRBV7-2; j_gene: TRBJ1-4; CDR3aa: CASSLAGGPGKLFF; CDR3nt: TGTGCCAGCAGCTTGGCCGGCGGGCCCGGAAAACTGTTTTTT
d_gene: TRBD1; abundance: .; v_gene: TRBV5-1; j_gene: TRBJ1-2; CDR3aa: CATSTGVYGYTF; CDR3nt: TGCGCCACCAGTACAGGGGTCTATGGCTACACCTTC
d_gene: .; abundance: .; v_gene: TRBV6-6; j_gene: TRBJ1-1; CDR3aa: CASSDWHRWVNTEAFF; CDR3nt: TGTGCCAGCAGTGACTGGCACCGGTGGGTTAACACTGAAGCTTTCTTT
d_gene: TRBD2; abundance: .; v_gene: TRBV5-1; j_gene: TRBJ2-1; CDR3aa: CASSRLAGDNNEQFF; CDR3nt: TGCGCCAGCAGCCGACTAGCGGGAGACAACAATGAGCAGTTCTTC
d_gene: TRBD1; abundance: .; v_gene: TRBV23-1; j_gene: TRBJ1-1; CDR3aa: CASSQPRGNSEAFF; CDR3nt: TGCGCCAGCAGTCAGCCCAGGGGGAACTCTGAAGCTTTCTTT
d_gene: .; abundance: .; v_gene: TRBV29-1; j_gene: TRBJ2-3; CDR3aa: CSVEVGGITDTQYF; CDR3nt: TGCAGCGTTGAGGTGGGAGGCATCACAGATACGCAGTATTTT
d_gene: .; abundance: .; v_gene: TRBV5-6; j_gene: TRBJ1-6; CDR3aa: CASSLVQGVSPLHF; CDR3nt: TGTGCCAGCAGCTTGGTACAGGGAGTGTCACCCCTCCACTTT
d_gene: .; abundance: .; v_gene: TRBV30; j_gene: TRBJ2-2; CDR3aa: CAWTLNTGELFF; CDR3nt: TGTGCCTGGACGCTGAACACCGGGGAGCTGTTTTTT
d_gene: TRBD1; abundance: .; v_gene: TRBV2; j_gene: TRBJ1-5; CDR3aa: CASRRDRGGYSNQPQHF; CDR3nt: TGTGCCAGCAGGAGGGACAGGGGGGGATATAGCAATCAGCCCCAGCATTTT
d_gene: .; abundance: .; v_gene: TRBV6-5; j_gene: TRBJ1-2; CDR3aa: CATKEAGYGYTF; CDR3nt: TGTGCGACCAAGGAGGCGGGTTATGGCTACACCTTC
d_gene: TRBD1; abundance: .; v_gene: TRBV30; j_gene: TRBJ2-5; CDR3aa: CAWGQVEETQYF; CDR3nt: TGTGCCTGGGGACAGGTCGAAGAGACCCAGTACTTC
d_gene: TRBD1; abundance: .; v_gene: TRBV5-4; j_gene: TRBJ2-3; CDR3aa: CASSRDRVPDTQYF; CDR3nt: TGTGCCAGCAGCCGGGACAGGGTCCCAGATACGCAGTATTTT
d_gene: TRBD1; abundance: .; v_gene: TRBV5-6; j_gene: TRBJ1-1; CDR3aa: CASSLARGFSAFF; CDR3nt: TGTGCCAGCAGCTTGGCCAGGGGGTTTTCGGCTTTCTTT
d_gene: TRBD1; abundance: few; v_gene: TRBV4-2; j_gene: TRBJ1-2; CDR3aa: CASSLVDRENGYTF; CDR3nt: TGTGCCAGCAGCCTGGTGGACAGGGAGAACGGCTACACCTTC
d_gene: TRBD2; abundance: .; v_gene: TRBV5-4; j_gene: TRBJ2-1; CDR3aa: CASSPTSGGYNEQFF; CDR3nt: TGTGCCAGCAGCCCCACTAGCGGGGGCTACAATGAGCAGTTCTTC
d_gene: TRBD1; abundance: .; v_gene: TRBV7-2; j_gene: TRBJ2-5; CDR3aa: CASSGQGISETQYF; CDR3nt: TGTGCCAGCAGCGGACAGGGTATTAGTGAGACCCAGTACTTC
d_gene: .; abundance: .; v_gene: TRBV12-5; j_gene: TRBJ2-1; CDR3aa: CASGLSQREFF; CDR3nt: TGTGCTAGTGGTTTGTCTCAGCGGGAGTTCTTC
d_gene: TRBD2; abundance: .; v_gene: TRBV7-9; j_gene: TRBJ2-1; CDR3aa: CASSATSGTRTPPHNEQFF; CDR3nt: TGTGCCAGCAGCGCAACGTCAGGGACTAGGACTCCTCCACACAATGAGCAGTTCTTC
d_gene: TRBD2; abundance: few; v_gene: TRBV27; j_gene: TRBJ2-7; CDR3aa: CASTVAGGKGREQYF; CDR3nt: TGTGCCAGCACCGTAGCGGGGGGCAAAGGGCGGGAGCAGTACTTC
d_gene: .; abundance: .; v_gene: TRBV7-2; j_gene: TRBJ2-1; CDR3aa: CASSSEGGYNEQFF; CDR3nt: TGTGCCAGCAGCTCGGAAGGGGGCTACAATGAGCAGTTCTTC
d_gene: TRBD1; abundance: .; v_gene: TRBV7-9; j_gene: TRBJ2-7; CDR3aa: CASSRGTDYYEQYF; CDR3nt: TGTGCCAGCAGCAGAGGGACAGATTACTACGAGCAGTACTTC
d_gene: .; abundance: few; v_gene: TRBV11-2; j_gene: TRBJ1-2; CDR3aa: CASSLDLADGYTF; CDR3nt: TGTGCCAGCAGCTTAGATCTGGCGGATGGCTACACCTTC
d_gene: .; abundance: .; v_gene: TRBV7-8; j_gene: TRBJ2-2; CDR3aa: CASSLVSPPPGELFF; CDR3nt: TGTGCCAGCAGCTTAGTTTCCCCTCCTCCCGGGGAGCTGTTTTTT
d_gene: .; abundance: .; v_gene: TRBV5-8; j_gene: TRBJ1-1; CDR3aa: CASSLVGGRRTEAFF; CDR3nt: TGTGCCAGCAGCTTGGTCGGGGGGCGAAGGACTGAAGCTTTCTTT
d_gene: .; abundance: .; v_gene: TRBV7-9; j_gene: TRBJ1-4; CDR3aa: CASSLVGGEKLFF; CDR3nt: TGTGCCAGCAGCTTAGTAGGGGGTGAAAAACTGTTTTTT
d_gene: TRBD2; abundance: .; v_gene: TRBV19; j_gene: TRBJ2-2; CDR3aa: CASSILAGGPTGELFF; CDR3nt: TGTGCCAGTAGCATACTAGCGGGGGGGCCCACCGGGGAGCTGTTTTTT
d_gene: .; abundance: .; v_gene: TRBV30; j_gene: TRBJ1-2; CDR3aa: CAWSAYRTAGGYTF; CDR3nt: TGTGCCTGGAGTGCCTATCGGACAGCCGGTGGCTACACCTTC
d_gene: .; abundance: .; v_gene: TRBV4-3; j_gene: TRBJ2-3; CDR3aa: CASSQGDLAERYF; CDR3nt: TGCGCCAGCAGCCAAGGCGACCTCGCCGAACGGTATTTT
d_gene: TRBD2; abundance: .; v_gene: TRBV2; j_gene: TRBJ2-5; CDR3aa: CASSVPASGQETQYF; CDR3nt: TGTGCCAGCAGTGTCCCTGCTAGCGGACAAGAGACCCAGTACTTC
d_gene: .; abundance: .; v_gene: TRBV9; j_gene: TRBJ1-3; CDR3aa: CASSASARNTIYF; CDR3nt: TGTGCCAGCAGCGCCTCGGCTCGGAACACCATATATTTT